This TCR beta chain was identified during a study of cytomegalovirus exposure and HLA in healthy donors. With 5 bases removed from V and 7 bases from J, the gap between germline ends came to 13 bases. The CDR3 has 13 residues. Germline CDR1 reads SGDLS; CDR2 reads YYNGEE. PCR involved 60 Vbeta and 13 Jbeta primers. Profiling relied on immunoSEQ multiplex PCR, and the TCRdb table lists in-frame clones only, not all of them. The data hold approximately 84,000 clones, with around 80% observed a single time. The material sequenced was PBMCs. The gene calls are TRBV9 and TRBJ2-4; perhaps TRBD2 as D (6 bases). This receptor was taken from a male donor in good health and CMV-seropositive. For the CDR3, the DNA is TGTGCCAGCAGTCATGCAGGAGGGAACATTCAGTACTTC. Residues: CASSHAGGNIQYF. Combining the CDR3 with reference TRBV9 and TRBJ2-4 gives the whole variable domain DSGVTQTPKHLITATGQRVTLRCSPRSGDLSVYWYQQSLDQGLQFLIQYYNGEERAKGNILERFSAQQFPDLHSELNLSSLELGDSALYFCASSHAGGNIQYFGAGTRLSVL.